Following are 13 T cell receptor beta chains from one sample sequenced in a study of T cell repertoires in cytomegalovirus infection. Each CDR3 protein gets one entry after TCRdb re-called the reads with MiXCR. The sample lists about 300,000 distinct CDR3 sequences, about 8.8% occurring once. Sequencing used PBMCs. These receptors came from a human donor in good health (CMV status not recorded). Some clones in this sample may be carry-over from other donors' samples.

The chain couples TRBV6-2 or TRBV6-3 to TRBJ2-7; possibly TRBD2 for D (5 bases). With 4 bases removed from V and 3 bases from J, the gap between germline ends came to 10 bases. The CDR3 has 13 amino acids. CDR1 is MNHEY and CDR2 is SVGEGT in the germline V gene. This CDR3 reads CASSLAGLYEQYV. CDR3 nucleotide sequence: TGTGCCAGCAGTTTAGCTGGACTCTACGAGCAGTACGTC.

This clonotype showed up many times. The rearrangement links TRBV18 to TRBJ1-4, with no clear D. The CDR3 spans 14 residues. V lost 3 bases and J lost 5, with 10 bases in between. Germline V lookup: CDR1 KGHSH, CDR2 LQKENI. The CDR3 region has the DNA TGTGCCAGCTCACCGGCACCCTTGAATGAAAAACTGTTTTTT. Its translation is CASSPAPLNEKLFF.

This clonotype has ten or more counts. The V call is TRBV12-3 or TRBV12-4, the J call TRBJ2-5, with 7 bases fitting TRBD1. V lost 5 bases and J lost 5; bases outside the gene matches: 8. The CDR3 covers 14 residues. CDR3 protein: CASSHTGVGETQYF. The CDR3 coding sequence is TGTGCCAGCAGTCACACAGGGGTTGGCGAGACCCAGTACTTC.

This clonotype was found many times. The chain couples TRBV10-3 to TRBJ1-2, with D possibly matching TRBD1 (6 bases). CDR1 and CDR2 from the germline V gene are ENHRY and SYGVKD. The CDR3 consists of 15 residues. Trimming cost V 6 bases and J 8 bases, with 22 bases left between them. The CDR3 coding sequence is TGTGCCATCAGAGATACCGGGACAAAGCCCAGGGGCTACACCTTC. Translating gives CAIRDTGTKPRGYTF.

This clonotype was counted at least ten times. V usage is TRBV7-8 and J usage is TRBJ2-3; D uncertain. V was cut by 1 base and J by 1 base, with 6 bases left in between. The length of the CDR3 is 14 residues. CDR1 is SGHVS, CDR2 FQNEAQ, per germline. The CDR3 bases are TGTGCCAGCAGCTTAGTCGTTCGCACAGATACGCAGTATTTT. This translates into CASSLVVRTDTQYF.

This clonotype appeared many times. The CDR3 loop reads CASTYRGQNPNEQFF. As DNA, the CDR3 is TGTGCCAGCACCTACCGCGGGCAGAACCCCAATGAGCAGTTCTTC. The chain carries TRBV28 and TRBJ2-1; tentative D call: TRBD2 (5 bases). This CDR3 is built from 15 residues. The V and J ends lost 7 bases and 6 bases respectively, with 19 bases between them. Germline values: CDR1 MDHEN, CDR2 SYDVKM.

This clonotype was detected many times. The V gene is TRBV6-2 or TRBV6-3, the J gene TRBJ2-2; D is uncertain. Trimming stripped 5 bases from V and 7 bases from J, with 17 bases between. Germline assignment: CDR1 MNHEY and CDR2 SVGEGT. The CDR3 covers 15 residues. CDR3 nucleotides: TGTGCCAGCAGTCCCCCCCGGGCCTCCGTCGGGGAGCTGTTTTTT. Encoded protein: CASSPPRASVGELFF.

Ten or more counts support this clonotype. J is TRBJ2-5 and V is TRBV5-4; D gene unclear. Deletions cut 6 bases from V and 2 bases from J, with 20 bases between. In germline, CDR1 is SGHNT, CDR2 YYREEE (reference sequence). This CDR3 contains 16 residues. CDR3 in DNA: TGTGCCAGCAACTTCGGGCAAGGAGCCGGTCAAGAGACCCAGTACTTC. Protein product: CASNFGQGAGQETQYF. Drawing the rest from reference TRBV5-4 and TRBJ2-5, the complete variable domain is ETGVTQSPTHLIKTRGQQVTLRCSSQSGHNTVSWYQQALGQGPQFIFQYYREEENGRGNFPPRFSGLQFPNYSSELNVNALELDDSALYLCASNFGQGAGQETQYFGPGTRLLVL.

Ten or more counts support this clonotype. The chain links TRBV20-1 to TRBJ1-1, with D possibly being TRBD1 (6 bases). The germline V and J ends were trimmed by 0 bases and 1 base, with 12 bases remaining between them. CDR1 is DFQATT, CDR2 SNEGSKA, per germline (reference sequence). The CDR3 sequence is 15 residues long. CDR3 protein: CSARDAQGPNTEAFF. In nucleotides, the CDR3 is TGCAGTGCTAGAGACGCCCAGGGGCCGAACACTGAAGCTTTCTTT.

This clonotype showed up many times. The chain is built from TRBV5-4 and TRBJ2-5; 8 positions match TRBD1. J lost 2 bases, V lost 4 bases, and 4 bases had no gene match. This CDR3 spans 14 amino acids. Germline lookup yields CDR1 SGHNT and CDR2 YYREEE (reference sequence). As DNA, the CDR3 is TGTGCCAGCAGCGTGGGACAGGCGCAAGAGACCCAGTACTTC. Translated, it gives CASSVGQAQETQYF.

The chain has TRBV9 and TRBJ1-3; no firm D call. V was trimmed by 2 bases and J by 0 bases, leaving 6 bases between them. From germline, CDR1 is SGDLS and CDR2 YYNGEE. The CDR3 loop spans 14 amino acids. The CDR3 DNA is TGTGCCAGCAGCGTCCGGTCCTCTGGAAACACCATATATTTT. Residues: CASSVRSSGNTIYF.

This chain joins TRBV20-1 and TRBJ2-7, with 9 bases that match TRBD1. Germline lookup yields CDR1 DFQATT and CDR2 SNEGSKA (reference sequence). This CDR3 spans 14 amino acids. J gave up 2 bases and V 3 bases, and 5 bases lay outside the gene matches. CDR3 sequence: CSASKGTGTYEQYF. The CDR3 DNA reads as TGCAGTGCTAGCAAAGGGACAGGGACCTACGAGCAGTACTTC.

This clonotype came up many times. This sequence joins TRBV6-5 and TRBJ2-3, with D perhaps TRBD2 (6 bases). The V and J ends lost 4 bases and 0 bases respectively, with 11 bases between them. This CDR3 is 15 amino acids long. From germline, CDR1 is MNHEY and CDR2 SVGAGI. The CDR3 nucleotides read TGTGCCAGCAGTTCTAGAGCGGGCAGCACAGATACGCAGTATTTT. Protein product: CASSSRAGSTDTQYF.